The clone carrying this T cell receptor beta chain was seen a few times. Its antigen is still unknown. The CDR3 sequence is 9 residues long. Per germline, CDR1 MNHEY and CDR2 SVGEGT. Trimming removed 9 bases at V and 3 bases at J, with 2 bases between. The data stem from a study of blood T cells in healthy people across ages. Study outcomes and limitations: It was not possible, with unsorted PBMCs, to conclusively compare naive and antigen-experienced cells. The long-lived group displayed more naive CD4+ cells, plus higher diversity, than the aged donors did.

For every donor, a draw yielded around 10 milliliters of peripheral blood. A second PCR of about 6 to 11 cycles used a sample-barcoded 5' primer and a J-beta primer mix. Through a template-switch adaptor with 12 random nucleotides, each cDNA molecule received a tag. TCRdb reanalysed the 5' RACE reads using MiXCR and keeps one entry per CDR3 protein. The sample records 800,000 or so distinct CDR3 sequences, around 68% being singletons. The J gene is TRBJ2-5, the V gene TRBV6-2 or TRBV6-3; no clear D. The receptor was derived from a man aged 25 to 45 in good health. Sample: blood. CDR3 sequence: CAREETQYF. The CDR3 DNA reads TGTGCCAGGGAAGAGACCCAGTACTTC.